This TCR beta chain was profiled in a study of cytomegalovirus exposure and HLA in healthy donors (dated by TCRdb to about 2017). Turning to the overall study: According to an earlier analysis of a few hundred of the donors, roughly 180 million T cells yielded 117 million unique TCR beta sequences and 276 Gb of sequence data. Approximately 310 gigabases of sequencing data and around 80 million unique TCR sequences made up an early release that covered 500 to 700 HLA-typed donors. The genetic ancestry cluster associated with self-reported Caucasian donors included 81% of the 398 genotyped donors. The aim of the study was to test whether cataloging public T cell receptors could identify signatures of past pathogen exposure. The T cell repertoires of 550 to 850 subjects were profiled by immunosequencing and related to cytomegalovirus serostatus. A separate validation cohort of 90 to 150 different subjects was used in addition to the approximately 700-subject first cohort. The study combined high-throughput TCR immunosequencing, statistical association of individual TCRs with disease status, and machine learning to predict cytomegalovirus infection status. In a later analysis, previously published TCR beta repertoires from several hundred donors were re-analyzed and high-resolution HLA genotyping was added so that TCR occurrence patterns could be studied. Rather than drawing on any new phenotypic data, the later analysis identified candidate immune exposures from TCR beta sequences and the way those sequences occurred across donors. In an earlier analysis of a few hundred of the donors, high-throughput TCR beta sequencing was used to judge whether each TCR beta V gene segment behaved as functional or pseudogenic. Donor age, sex, ethnicity and CMV serostatus were collected together with the repertoire data. A later genetic analysis used genome-wide SNP genotypes for about 65% of the 666 donors, treating that subset as a discovery cohort. Every discovery cohort repertoire had been produced on one sequencing platform. HLA typing covered class I and class II loci at four-digit resolution. The number of typed donors differed by locus: about 629-630 for A, B, C, DRB1 and DQB1; approximately 520 for DQA1; around 610 for DPA1; and about 470 for DPB1. A handful of DR-DQ haplotypes were handled as single units for association and clustering because linkage in the cohort was strong. Among 300 to 450 genotyped donors of the cohort, an average of about 240,000 unique TCR beta nucleotide sequences were sequenced per donor, about a sixth of them non-productive. Study-level results and caveats: The earlier analysis of 587 of the donors excluded seventeen rarely observed V segments, including chromosome 9 orphons, because counts were too low. A later analysis reported that several top co-occurrence clusters appeared linked to parvovirus B19, influenza, CMV and Epstein-Barr virus. The 87-base-pair reads could not distinguish some IMGT-functional V segments, including TRBV6-2 and TRBV6-3, so those segments were excluded. In an earlier analysis of 587 of the donors, most TCR beta V segments were observed in productive rearrangements about 87% or about 30% of the time, broadly matching IMGT annotations. The classifier was reported to diagnose cytomegalovirus status with high specificity and sensitivity in both the original and validation cohorts. Specific HLA alleles were associated with 15,000 to 20,000 TCR beta sequences at a false discovery rate of 0.05 in a later analysis. Correlated functional status among segregating V segments might be attributable to linkage disequilibrium, but an unknown experimental factor could not be ruled out. In the study, approximately 160 TCR beta chains were listed as associated with cytomegalovirus. In a later analysis, the rate of TCR association differed among HLA loci, with DRB1 alleles having the most associated TCRs and HLA-C alleles having the fewest. A group of highly shared sequence variants was considered likely to be a technical artifact of the sequencing pipeline. A further reported finding was that TCR beta sequences accurately predicted the HLA-A and HLA-B alleles for most subjects in the first cohort. While some public TCRs were present in many individuals, most TCR sequences turned up only very rarely across donors. The authors suggested that the approach could potentially be extended to other disease states and immunological phenotypes. Only TCR beta chains were sequenced in this cohort, and the absence of alpha or paired-chain data limited detectable features. Compared with the 666-donor mean, donors in an Asian-associated ancestry cluster had fewer N-insertions in productive TCRs, according to a later genetic analysis. Assigning TCR associations to individual alleles was difficult when HLA alleles, especially DR and DQ, strongly co-occurred. V-gene and J-gene trimming of TCR beta chains was associated with a missense DCLRE1C variant in a later genetic analysis, and the association was replicated in an independent cohort. Three of the identified cytomegalovirus-associated TCR beta chains were confirmed in vitro to be specific for cytomegalovirus antigens. The only immune exposure information available for the cohort was CMV serostatus. Because some donors lacked HLA typing at each locus, the association tests relied only on the typed subset. In a later analysis, most CMV-associated TCR beta chains were found to appear HLA-restricted, with HLA associations seemingly driven largely by CMV exposure. In a later analysis, HLA-associated TCR beta chains showed more clonal expansion and lower generation probabilities than non-associated chains that were equally common. The presence/absence analyses assumed that sequencing depth was roughly uniform across donors, and that assumption may not be true.

Libraries came from the immunoSEQ multiplex PCR assay. For the multiplex PCR, a mixture combining 60 forward primers for TCR Vbeta segments and 13 reverse primers for TCR Jbeta segments was used. The CDR3 region of rearranged TCR beta genes was amplified from genomic DNA with a multiplex PCR assay. The Illumina HiSeq System was used to sequence the amplified TCR beta libraries as 87-base-pair reads. In the authors' own workflow: A later analysis tallied some 79 million unique TCR beta chains across the 600 to 700 repertoires, and some 10 million of those chains were shared by two or more donors. A nearest-neighbor algorithm error-corrected the raw reads and collapsed the reads into unique sequences, merging closely related sequences to remove PCR and sequencing errors. CDR3 sequences were aligned to IMGT reference sequences to assign V, D and J gene segments. For a sequence to be retained, a match of at least six nucleotides to both a V gene segment and a J gene segment was required. Rearrangements were called productive when the CDR3 lacked stop codons and stayed in frame with V and J; all others were non-productive. Following IMGT convention, CDR3 was defined as the stretch from the second conserved V-encoded cysteine to the conserved J-encoded phenylalanine. The earlier analysis of roughly 590 of the donors excluded sequences that lacked an unambiguous match to a single V gene segment. In an earlier analysis of 587 of the donors, a V segment was called functional when productive rearrangements were above 56.7%, and segregating when the standard deviation between donors exceeded 5%. A statistical classification framework was built for diagnosing cytomegalovirus status from the catalog of TCR beta chain sequences. In a later analysis, V and J genes were assigned by comparing TCR nucleotide sequences against IMGT/GENE-DB human TR gene sequences. A later analysis assigned CDR3 sequences and most-parsimonious VDJ recombination scenarios with the TCRdist pipeline. A later analysis defined each TCR beta chain by its CDR3 amino acid sequence plus V-gene family, and excluded reads lacking a unique V-gene family. A later analysis removed 592 highly shared, low-generation-probability nucleotide sequences to deal with suspected cross-contamination and a sequencing artifact. For each public chain, a later analysis derived a clonal expansion index from normalized ranks of inferred template counts within each repertoire. In a later analysis, generation probabilities were computed using a VDJ recombination model fitted to out-of-frame rearrangements, and the results were checked against IGoR. A later analysis scored TCR-TCR, TCR-HLA and TCR-CMV co-occurrence with hypergeometric tests, applying a repertoire-size bias correction to TCR pairs. A later analysis estimated false discovery rates by permuting HLA or CMV assignments 20 times. A later analysis grouped co-occurring TCRs with DBSCAN, adding TCRdist sequence similarity when clustering within HLA-allele-positive subsets. Repertoires with fewer than 30,000 or more than 120,000 public chains, plus five repertoires with anomalous nucleotide sharing, were excluded from co-occurrence clustering. In its TCRdb copy, this immuneACCESS table keeps in-frame sequences only and misses some clones. Where compared with another copy, unresolved V genes explain less than half of these, and the others have no known cause. The V and J calls and clone size were taken over from that table, and D and trimming were inferred from the DNA. The sample table records 150,000 to 200,000 clones; more than 65% of these occur just once. The ten largest clones take up approximately 5.4% of the sample.

As regards this clone: No cognate antigen has been identified for it. Base qualities are not at hand, and no much larger clone is one base apart.

The cohort consisted of 666 healthy bone marrow donors. At the time of sampling, every cohort member was nominally healthy, though immune exposures that went unrecorded were likely present. The donor tested CMV seropositive, placing the donor among the 250 to 350 seropositive members of the cohort. A peripheral blood sample was provided by each donor, and peripheral blood mononuclear cells were used for TCR beta sequencing. The Qiagen DNeasy Blood Extraction Kit was used to extract genomic DNA from the blood cell samples. CDR1 MNHEY and CDR2 SVGAGI were looked up in the germline V gene. V loses 6 bases at its end and J loses 4 bases; junction bases beyond the gene matches: 2. Counted from cysteine to phenylalanine, this CDR3 has 13 amino acids. Only the CDR3 part of the read is kept: 39 bases, read in frame from the first base.

The chain uses TRBV6-5 and TRBJ2-1; 8 middle bases align to TRBD1. This TCR was recovered from a woman in her twenties or thirties in good health and CMV-seropositive. Source material: PBMCs. The nucleotide sequence is TGTGCCAGCAGCCGGGACAGGTACAATGAGCAGTTCTTC. The encoded protein is CASSRDRYNEQFF.